The 24 T cell receptor beta chains below were found in one sample sequenced in a study of Tregs in tolerant kidney transplant recipients. Method: immunoSEQ multiplex PCR; TCRdb's copy keeps in-frame clones and lacks some. The table includes some 71,000 clones, 70% to 90% detected once. The specimen was CD4+ T cells from blood, collected before the transplant. These receptors originate from a human donor who received a combined kidney and bone marrow transplant.

This clone was seen once. The V gene is TRBV2, the J gene TRBJ2-5, with TRBD1 identical over 12 bases. Germline CDR1 and CDR2: SNHLY and FYNNEI. V was clipped by 5 bases and J by 5 bases; unmatched bases: 9. The CDR3 sequence is 16 residues long. The CDR3 reads CASSRDRGHPGETQYF. The CDR3 DNA reads as TGTGCCAGCAGTAGGGACAGGGGGCACCCCGGGGAGACCCAGTACTTC. The entire variable domain, with the rest obtained from reference TRBV2 and TRBJ2-5, is as follows: EPEVTQTPSHQVTQMGQEVILRCVPISNHLYFYWYRQILGQKVEFLVSFYNNEISEKSEIFDDQFSVERPDGSNFTLKIRSTKLEDSAMYFCASSRDRGHPGETQYFGPGTRLLVL.

This rearrangement joins TRBV7-9 to TRBJ2-7, with a tentative D call TRBD1 (5 bases). Germline V gives CDR1 SEHNR, CDR2 FQNEAQ (reference sequence). The ends were cut back, 1 base at V and 1 base at J, with 20 bases in the middle. The CDR3 sequence is 18 residues long. The CDR3 is CASSLGKGHPSYSYEQYF. CDR3 in DNA: TGTGCCAGCAGCTTAGGGAAGGGGCACCCCTCTTATTCCTACGAGCAGTACTTC.

The chain joins TRBV6-1 to TRBJ2-7, with D perhaps matching TRBD1 (6 bases). The germline V and J ends were trimmed by 0 bases and 3 bases, with 12 bases remaining between them. CDR1 and CDR2 (germline): MNHNS, SASEGT. The CDR3 is made up of 15 amino acids. CDR3 in DNA: TGTGCCAGCAGTGAAGCCCCCGGGACAAACTACGAGCAGTACTTC. Translating gives CASSEAPGTNYEQYF.

The CDR3 DNA reads as TGTGCCAGCAGTCCCCCCACTTTCGGGAGGGCCGGTAAAAATACGCAGTATTTT. This codes for CASSPPTFGRAGKNTQYF. The chain uses TRBV27 and TRBJ2-3; TRBD2 aligns across 8 bases. This CDR3 spans 18 amino acids. V lost 5 bases to trimming and J lost 7 bases; unmatched junction nucleotides: 20. Germline V gene sequence: CDR1 MNHEY, CDR2 SMNVEV (reference sequence).

CDR3 protein: CASSLEQGGSYEQYF. The CDR3 DNA reads as TGTGCCAGCAGCTTAGAACAGGGTGGCAGTTACGAGCAGTACTTC. The chain combines TRBV7-2 with TRBJ2-7; TRBD1 is a possible D gene (6 bases). V was shortened by 1 base and J by 4 bases, with 14 bases between the two germline ends. The germline gives CDR1 SGHTA, CDR2 FQGNSA. This CDR3 contains 15 residues.

This clone was seen a handful of times. The chain links TRBV5-8 to TRBJ2-3; 11 bases match TRBD2. This CDR3 has 15 residues. Germline-derived CDR1 and CDR2 are SGHTS and YDEGEE. Germline trimming cut 1 base from V and 4 bases from J; bases unmatched to any gene: 2. In nucleotides, the CDR3 is TGTGCCAGCAGCTTGCTAGCGGGAGGCCCAGATACGCAGTATTTT. Amino acid sequence: CASSLLAGGPDTQYF.

The CDR3 sequence: CASSHGGLRGETQYF. DNA of the CDR3: TGTGCCAGCAGCCACGGGGGATTGCGGGGAGAGACCCAGTACTTC. The V gene is TRBV11-2, the J gene TRBJ2-5, with D possibly matching TRBD2 (6 bases). Germline V gene sequence: CDR1 SGHAT, CDR2 FQNNGV. V shed 5 bases and J shed 4 bases, with 17 bases lying between them. The CDR3 consists of 15 residues.

The rearrangement joins TRBV2 to TRBJ2-7; D gene ambiguous. V dropped 7 bases and J dropped 3 bases, with 7 bases sitting between them. Germline V gene data show CDR1 as SNHLY and CDR2 as FYNNEI. CDR3 length: 11 amino acids. CDR3 amino acids: CASNYYYEQYF. CDR3 in DNA: TGTGCCAGCAACTACTACTACGAGCAGTACTTC. Filled out from reference TRBV2 and TRBJ2-7, the complete variable domain reads EPEVTQTPSHQVTQMGQEVILRCVPISNHLYFYWYRQILGQKVEFLVSFYNNEISEKSEIFDDQFSVERPDGSNFTLKIRSTKLEDSAMYFCASNYYYEQYFGPGTRLTVT.

The V gene is TRBV30, the J gene TRBJ2-1, with 12 nucleotides matching TRBD2. Germline values: CDR1 GTSNPN, CDR2 SVGIG (reference sequence). V shed 3 bases and J 3 bases; nucleotides not matched to a gene: 6. The CDR3 runs 16 residues. This CDR3 is CAWRETSGRNYNEQFF. The CDR3 nucleotides read TGTGCCTGGAGGGAAACTAGCGGGAGGAACTACAATGAGCAGTTCTTC.

This chain uses TRBV7-2 with TRBJ2-1, with 11 bases that match TRBD2. The CDR3 consists of 15 residues. Germline V gives CDR1 SGHTA, CDR2 FQGNSA. J gave up 4 bases and V 6 bases, and 5 bases lay outside the gene matches. CDR3: CASRVGTSGYNEQFF. The CDR3 bases are TGTGCCAGCAGGGTAGGGACTAGCGGTTACAATGAGCAGTTCTTC.

The chain carries TRBV19 and TRBJ2-1; TRBD2 agrees at 8 bases. The V gene's germline CDR1 is LNHDA and CDR2 SQIVND (reference sequence). The CDR3 has 16 amino acids. Trimming at V came to 2 bases and at J to 2 bases, leaving 5 bases not matched to a gene. The DNA for the CDR3 is TGTGCCAGTAGTATAATTGAAGCGGGGGCCTACAATGAGCAGTTCTTC. This codes for CASSIIEAGAYNEQFF.

The CDR3, as DNA: TGCGCCAGCAGCGAAACTAGCGGGAGCGGGGGTTGGGATACGCAGTATTTT. Residues: CASSETSGSGGWDTQYF. This rearrangement joins TRBV5-1 to TRBJ2-3; 11 bases line up with TRBD2. Per the germline V gene, CDR1 is SGHRS and CDR2 is YFSETQ. The CDR3 extends over 17 amino acids. The V segment lost 4 bases and the J segment 6 bases; nucleotides outside the gene matches: 13.

The gene calls are TRBV27 and TRBJ1-3; D possibly corresponds to TRBD1 (5 bases). This CDR3 is 16 amino acids long. CDR1 is MNHEY, CDR2 SMNVEV, per germline (reference sequence). Deletions cut 5 bases from V and 0 bases from J, with 14 bases between. The CDR3 region has the DNA TGTGCCAGCAGTAGGACACTATCGAGCTCTGGAAACACCATATATTTT. Translating it yields CASSRTLSSSGNTIYF.

The chain joins TRBV4-1 to TRBJ2-2; possible D gene TRBD2, 5 bases. The germline V gene has CDR1 MGHRA and CDR2 YSYEKL. The V and J ends lost 0 bases and 6 bases respectively, with 11 bases between them. This CDR3 contains 15 residues. CDR3 loop: CASSQERRGSGELFF. The CDR3 DNA sequence: TGCGCCAGCAGCCAAGAAAGGCGCGGGTCCGGGGAGCTGTTTTTT.

The chain joins TRBV7-2 to TRBJ2-2; D is perhaps TRBD1 (7 bases). Per germline, CDR1 SGHTA and CDR2 FQGNSA. With 4 bases removed from V and 6 bases from J, the gap between germline ends came to 18 bases. The CDR3 loop spans 16 amino acids. CDR3 region: CASSSGGLQRSGELFF. DNA for the CDR3: TGTGCCAGCAGCTCAGGGGGACTCCAAAGGTCCGGGGAGCTGTTTTTT.

The CDR3 nucleotides are TGTGCCAGCAGCCTATCCAACAGCCCCGGGGAGCTGTTTTTT. This sequence encodes CASSLSNSPGELFF. V is TRBV9 and J is TRBJ2-2; D is unresolved. V shed 4 bases and J shed 6 bases, with 13 bases lying between them. CDR3 length: 14 residues. From germline, CDR1 is SGDLS and CDR2 YYNGEE.

This clone appeared a single time. The CDR3 sequence: CASSVASSSTDTQYF. The CDR3 bases are TGTGCCAGCAGCGTAGCTTCTAGTAGCACAGATACGCAGTATTTT. The chain carries TRBV9 and TRBJ2-3, with no clear D. The CDR3 consists of 15 residues. Germline V CDR1 and CDR2: SGDLS, YYNGEE. V was cut by 0 bases and J by 0 bases, with 8 bases left in between.

The chain joins TRBV12-1 to TRBJ2-1; TRBD1, as called in the table, went unchecked against the DNA. TRBV12-1 is a documented pseudogene. This CDR3 is built from 17 residues. CDR3 in amino acids: CASSFGWQGGYRNEQFF. The DNA for the CDR3 is TGTGCCAGCAGCTTTGGATGGCAGGGGGGTTATAGGAATGAGCAGTTCTTC.

The V call is TRBV5-5, the J call TRBJ1-4; D gene uncertain. V was pared by 0 bases and J by 6 bases, with 9 bases between. CDR3 size: 14 residues. CDR1 and CDR2 from the germline V gene are SGHKS and YYEKEE (reference sequence). The CDR3 nucleotides are TGTGCCAGCAGCTTGGATTTATCCTATGAAAAACTGTTTTTT. Translating it yields CASSLDLSYEKLFF.

This clone was found once. V gene TRBV28 combines with J gene TRBJ2-1; no firm D call. Trimming cost V 7 bases and J 0 bases, with 16 bases left between them. The germline CDR1 and CDR2 sequences are MDHEN and SYDVKM. This CDR3 contains 16 residues. CDR3 protein: CASITLYRNSYNEQFF. CDR3 nucleotides: TGTGCCAGCATTACCCTCTATCGCAACTCCTACAATGAGCAGTTCTTC. Full variable domain (remainder filled in from reference TRBV28 and TRBJ2-1): DVKVTQSSRYLVKRTGEKVFLECVQDMDHENMFWYRQDPGLGLRLIYFSYDVKMKEKGDIPEGYSVSREKKERFSLILESASTNQTSMYLCASITLYRNSYNEQFFGPGTRLTVL.

This sequence joins TRBV15 and TRBJ2-3; 12 bases are a match to TRBD1. Trimming cost V 3 bases and J 5 bases; bases outside gene matches: 6. This CDR3 spans 16 amino acids. The germline gives CDR1 LNHNV, CDR2 YYDKDF (reference sequence). This CDR3 reads CATSSGGQGAGDTQYF. The DNA of the CDR3 is TGTGCCACCAGCAGTGGGGGACAGGGGGCGGGAGATACGCAGTATTTT.

The chain has TRBV18 and TRBJ1-1; D is ambiguous. V shed 3 bases and J shed 3 bases, with 11 bases lying between them. From germline, CDR1 is KGHSH and CDR2 LQKENI. The CDR3 extends over 14 amino acids. The CDR3 spells CASSPSTQDTEAFF. CDR3 DNA sequence: TGTGCCAGCTCACCCTCCACACAAGACACTGAAGCTTTCTTT.

The CDR3 spells CASSPEMNTEAFF. The CDR3 bases are TGTGCCAGCTCACCGGAGATGAACACTGAAGCTTTCTTT. The V gene is TRBV18, the J gene TRBJ1-1; D not resolved. The V end was cut by 3 bases, the J end by 0 bases, with 5 bases between. Germline CDR1 KGHSH, CDR2 LQKENI. This CDR3 has 13 residues.

The V call is TRBV5-1, the J call TRBJ2-4; possibly TRBD2 for D (7 bases). Germline values: CDR1 SGHRS, CDR2 YFSETQ. The V and J ends lost 0 bases and 1 base respectively, with 8 bases between them. The CDR3 extends over 15 amino acids. DNA for the CDR3: TGCGCCAGCAGCTTGGAGGGGGGGGCCAAAAACATTCAGTACTTC. This sequence encodes CASSLEGGAKNIQYF.